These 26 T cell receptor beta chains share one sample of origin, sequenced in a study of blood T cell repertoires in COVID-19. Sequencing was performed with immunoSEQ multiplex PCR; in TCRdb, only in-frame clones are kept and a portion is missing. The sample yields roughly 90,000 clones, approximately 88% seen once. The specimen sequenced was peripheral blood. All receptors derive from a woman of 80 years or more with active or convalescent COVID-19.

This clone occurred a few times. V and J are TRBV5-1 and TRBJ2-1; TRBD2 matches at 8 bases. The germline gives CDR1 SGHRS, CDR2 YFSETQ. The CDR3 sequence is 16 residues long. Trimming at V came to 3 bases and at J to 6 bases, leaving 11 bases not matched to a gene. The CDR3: CASSSGGLAGTNEQFF. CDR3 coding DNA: TGCGCCAGCAGCTCCGGGGGTTTAGCGGGGACCAATGAGCAGTTCTTC.

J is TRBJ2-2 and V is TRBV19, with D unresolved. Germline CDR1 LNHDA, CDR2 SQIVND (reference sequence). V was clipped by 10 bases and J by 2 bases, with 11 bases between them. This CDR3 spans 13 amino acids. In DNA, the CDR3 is TGTGCCACCAGCCCGGGTAACACCGGGGAGCTGTTTTTT. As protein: CATSPGNTGELFF.

The CDR3 DNA reads as TGTGCCAGCAGCATAGGGGACAGGGAAGCTTTCTTT. Its translation is CASSIGDREAFF. J is TRBJ1-1 and V is TRBV6-5; 8 bases align to TRBD1. V trimming: 6 bases; J trimming: 8 bases; junction bases outside the gene matches: 5. This CDR3 has 12 residues. In germline, CDR1 is MNHEY, CDR2 SVGAGI.

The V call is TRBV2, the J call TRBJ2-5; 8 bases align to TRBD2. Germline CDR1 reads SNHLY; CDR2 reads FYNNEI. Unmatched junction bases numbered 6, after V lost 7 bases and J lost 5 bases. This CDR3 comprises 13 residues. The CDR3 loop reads CASMRGAGETQYF. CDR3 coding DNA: TGTGCCAGCATGCGGGGGGCAGGGGAGACCCAGTACTTC.

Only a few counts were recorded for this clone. The CDR3 loop reads CASSFPGQGTTEAFF. The CDR3 nucleotides are TGTGCCAGCAGCTTTCCGGGACAGGGGACCACTGAAGCTTTCTTT. The V call is TRBV11-2, the J call TRBJ1-1, with 10 bases matching TRBD1. The CDR3 consists of 15 residues. Trimming at V came to 3 bases and at J to 4 bases, leaving 5 bases not matched to a gene. Germline values: CDR1 SGHAT, CDR2 FQNNGV.

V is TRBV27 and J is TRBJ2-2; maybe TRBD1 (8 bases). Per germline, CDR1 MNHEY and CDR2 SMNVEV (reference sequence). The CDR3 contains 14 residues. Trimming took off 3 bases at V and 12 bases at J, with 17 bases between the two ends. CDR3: CASSFTGGVTKLFF. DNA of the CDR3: TGTGCCAGCAGTTTCACAGGGGGGGTTACGAAGCTGTTTTTT.

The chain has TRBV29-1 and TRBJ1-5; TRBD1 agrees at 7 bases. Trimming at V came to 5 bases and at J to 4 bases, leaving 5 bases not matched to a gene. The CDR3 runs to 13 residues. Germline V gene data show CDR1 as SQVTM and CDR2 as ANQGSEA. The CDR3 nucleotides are TGCAGCGTTCGGGGGACAGATAATCAGCCCCAGCATTTT. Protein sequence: CSVRGTDNQPQHF. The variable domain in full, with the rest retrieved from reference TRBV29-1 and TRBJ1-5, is SAVISQKPSRDICQRGTSLTIQCQVDSQVTMMFWYRQQPGQSLTLIATANQGSEATYESGFVIDKFPISRPNLTFSTLTVSNMSPEDSSIYLCSVRGTDNQPQHFGDGTRLSIL.

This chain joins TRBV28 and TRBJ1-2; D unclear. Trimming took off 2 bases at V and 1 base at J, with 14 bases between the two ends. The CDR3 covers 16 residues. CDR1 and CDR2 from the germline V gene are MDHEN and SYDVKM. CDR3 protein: CASSLPLRAGNYGYTF. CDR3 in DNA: TGTGCCAGCAGTTTACCTCTACGTGCGGGTAACTATGGCTACACCTTC.

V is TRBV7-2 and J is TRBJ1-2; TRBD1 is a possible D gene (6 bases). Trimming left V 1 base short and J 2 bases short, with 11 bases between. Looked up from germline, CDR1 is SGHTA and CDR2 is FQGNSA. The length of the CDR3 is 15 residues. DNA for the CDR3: TGTGCCAGCAGCTTAGTAGGGGGATTAAACTATGGCTACACCTTC. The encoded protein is CASSLVGGLNYGYTF.

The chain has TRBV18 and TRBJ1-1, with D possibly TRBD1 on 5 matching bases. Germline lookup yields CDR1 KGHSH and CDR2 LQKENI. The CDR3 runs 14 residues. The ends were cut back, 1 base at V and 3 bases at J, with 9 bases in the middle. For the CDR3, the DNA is TGTGCCAGCTCACCACGCGGACACTACACTGAAGCTTTCTTT. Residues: CASSPRGHYTEAFF.

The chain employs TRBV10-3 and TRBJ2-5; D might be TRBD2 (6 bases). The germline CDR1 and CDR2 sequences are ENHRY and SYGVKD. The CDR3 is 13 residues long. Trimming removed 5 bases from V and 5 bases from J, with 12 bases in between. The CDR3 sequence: CAISKIGRETQYF. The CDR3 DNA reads TGTGCCATCAGTAAAATAGGGAGGGAGACCCAGTACTTC.

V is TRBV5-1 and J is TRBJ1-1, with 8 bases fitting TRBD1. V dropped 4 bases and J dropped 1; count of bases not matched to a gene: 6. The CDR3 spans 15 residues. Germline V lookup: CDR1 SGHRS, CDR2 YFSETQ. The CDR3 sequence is CASSPGQGWNTEAFF. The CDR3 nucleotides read TGCGCCAGCAGCCCTGGACAGGGATGGAACACTGAAGCTTTCTTT. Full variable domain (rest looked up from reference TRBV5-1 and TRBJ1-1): KAGVTQTPRYLIKTRGQQVTLSCSPISGHRSVSWYQQTPGQGLQFLFEYFSETQRNKGNFPGRFSGRQFSNSRSEMNVSTLELGDSALYLCASSPGQGWNTEAFFGQGTRLTVV.

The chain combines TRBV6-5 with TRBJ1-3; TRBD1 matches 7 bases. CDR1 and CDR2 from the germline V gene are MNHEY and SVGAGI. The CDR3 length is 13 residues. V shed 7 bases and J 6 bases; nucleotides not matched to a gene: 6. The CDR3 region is CASNDRAANTIYF. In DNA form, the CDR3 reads TGTGCCAGCAACGACAGGGCTGCAAACACCATATATTTT.

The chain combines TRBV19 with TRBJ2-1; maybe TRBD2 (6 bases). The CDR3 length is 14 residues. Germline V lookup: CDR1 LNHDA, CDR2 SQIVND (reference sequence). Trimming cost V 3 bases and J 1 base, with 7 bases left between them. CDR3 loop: CASSMGGSYNEQFF. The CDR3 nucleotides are TGTGCCAGTAGTATGGGGGGATCCTACAATGAGCAGTTCTTC.

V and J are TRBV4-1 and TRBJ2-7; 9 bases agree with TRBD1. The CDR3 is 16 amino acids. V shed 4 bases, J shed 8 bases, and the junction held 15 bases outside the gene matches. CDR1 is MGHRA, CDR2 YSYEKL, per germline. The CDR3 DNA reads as TGCGCCAGCAGCCTCCTCCCCGGGACAGGGTCGGGAAAGCAGTACTTC. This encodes CASSLLPGTGSGKQYF.

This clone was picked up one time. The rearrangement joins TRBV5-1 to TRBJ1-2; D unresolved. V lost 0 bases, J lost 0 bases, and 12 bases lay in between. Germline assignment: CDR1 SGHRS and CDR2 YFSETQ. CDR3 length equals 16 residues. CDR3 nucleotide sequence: TGCGCCAGCAGCTTGGCCTGGGGAGATTCTAACTATGGCTACACCTTC. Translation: CASSLAWGDSNYGYTF.

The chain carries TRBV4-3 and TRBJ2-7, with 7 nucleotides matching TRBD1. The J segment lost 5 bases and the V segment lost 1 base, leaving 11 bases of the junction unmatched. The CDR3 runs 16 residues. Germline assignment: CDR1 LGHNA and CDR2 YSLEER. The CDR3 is CASSQGLRQGVHEQYF. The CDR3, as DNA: TGCGCCAGCAGCCAAGGCCTGCGACAGGGTGTGCACGAGCAGTACTTC.

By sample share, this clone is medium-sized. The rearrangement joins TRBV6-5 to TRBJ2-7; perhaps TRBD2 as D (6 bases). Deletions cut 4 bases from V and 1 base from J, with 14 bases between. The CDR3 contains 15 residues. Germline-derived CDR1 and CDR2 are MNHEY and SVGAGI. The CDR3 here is CASSLGSGRSYEQYF. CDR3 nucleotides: TGTGCCAGCAGTTTAGGAAGCGGGCGTTCCTACGAGCAGTACTTC.

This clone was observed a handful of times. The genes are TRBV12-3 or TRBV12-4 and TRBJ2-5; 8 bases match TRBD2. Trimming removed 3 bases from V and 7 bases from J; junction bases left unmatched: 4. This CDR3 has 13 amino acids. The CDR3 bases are TGTGCCAGCAGTTTTGTCGGGGGGGGGACCCAGTACTTC. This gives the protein CASSFVGGGTQYF.

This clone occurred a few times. In nucleotides, the CDR3 is TGTGCTAGTGGCCCGCAGGGGGTCTACGAGCAGTACTTC. Translating it yields CASGPQGVYEQYF. V gene TRBV12-5 combines with J gene TRBJ2-7, with 7 nucleotides matching TRBD1. Germline CDR1 LGHNT, CDR2 FRNRAP. There are 13 residues in the CDR3. The V segment lost 6 bases and the J segment 3 bases; nucleotides outside the gene matches: 5. Combining the CDR3 with reference TRBV12-5 and TRBJ2-7 gives the whole variable domain DARVTQTPRHKVTEMGQEVTMRCQPILGHNTVFWYRQTMMQGLELLAYFRNRAPLDDSGMPKDRFSAEMPDATLATLKIQPSEPRDSAVYFCASGPQGVYEQYFGPGTRLTVT.

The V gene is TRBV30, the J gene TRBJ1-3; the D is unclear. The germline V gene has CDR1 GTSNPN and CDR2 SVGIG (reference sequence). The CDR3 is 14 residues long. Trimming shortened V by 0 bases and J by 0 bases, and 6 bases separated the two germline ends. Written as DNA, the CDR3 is TGTGCCTGGAGTGTAGCCGTCTCTGGAAACACCATATATTTT. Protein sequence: CAWSVAVSGNTIYF. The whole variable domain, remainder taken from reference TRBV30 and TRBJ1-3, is SQTIHQWPATLVQPVGSPLSLECTVEGTSNPNLYWYRQAAGRGLQLLFYSVGIGQISSEVPQNLSASRPQDRQFILSSKKLLLSDSGFYLCAWSVAVSGNTIYFGEGSWLTVV.

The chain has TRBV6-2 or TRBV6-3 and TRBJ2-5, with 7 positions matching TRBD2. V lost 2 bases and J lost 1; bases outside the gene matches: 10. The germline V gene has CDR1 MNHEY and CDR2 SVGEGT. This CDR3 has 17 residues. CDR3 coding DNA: TGTGCCAGCAGTTACCCTTGGGAGCGGGGAACCCAAGAGACCCAGTACTTC. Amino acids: CASSYPWERGTQETQYF.

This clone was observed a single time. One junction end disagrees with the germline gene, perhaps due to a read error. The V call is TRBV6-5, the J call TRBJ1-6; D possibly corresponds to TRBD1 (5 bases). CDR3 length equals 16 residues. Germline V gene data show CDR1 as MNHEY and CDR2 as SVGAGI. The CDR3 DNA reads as TGTGCCAGCACTTACCCGGCGGGGGGAGGAAGTTCACCCCTCCACTTT. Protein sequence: CASTYPAGGGSSPLHF.

The CDR3 DNA follows: TGTGCCAGCAGTGACGGGAGCCCGATCGGTGAGCAGTTCTTC. It yields the protein CASSDGSPIGEQFF. The rearrangement links TRBV6-1 to TRBJ2-1; D possibly corresponds to TRBD2 (6 bases). The germline gives CDR1 MNHNS, CDR2 SASEGT. The CDR3 is made up of 14 amino acids. V was shortened by 3 bases and J by 9 bases, with 15 bases between the two germline ends.

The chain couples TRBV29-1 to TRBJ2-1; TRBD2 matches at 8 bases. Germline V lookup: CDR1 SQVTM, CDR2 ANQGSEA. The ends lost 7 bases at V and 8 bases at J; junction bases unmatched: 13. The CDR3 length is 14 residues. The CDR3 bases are TGCAGCGCCCAAACCGGGACTAGTTTCCATGAGCAGTTCTTC. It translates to CSAQTGTSFHEQFF.

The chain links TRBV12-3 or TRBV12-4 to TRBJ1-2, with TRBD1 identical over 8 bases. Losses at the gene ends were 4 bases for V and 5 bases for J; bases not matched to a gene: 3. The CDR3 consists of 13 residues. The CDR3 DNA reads TGTGCCAGCAGTTCGACAGGGGAGTATGGCTACACCTTC. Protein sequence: CASSSTGEYGYTF.